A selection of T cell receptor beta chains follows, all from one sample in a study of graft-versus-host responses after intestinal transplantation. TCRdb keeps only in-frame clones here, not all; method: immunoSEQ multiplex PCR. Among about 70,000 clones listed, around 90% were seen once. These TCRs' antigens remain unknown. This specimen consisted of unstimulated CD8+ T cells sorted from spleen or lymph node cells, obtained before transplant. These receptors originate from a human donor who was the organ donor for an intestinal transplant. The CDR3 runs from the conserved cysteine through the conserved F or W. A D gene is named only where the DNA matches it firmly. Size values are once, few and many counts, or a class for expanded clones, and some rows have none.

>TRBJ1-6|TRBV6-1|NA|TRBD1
TGTGCCAGCAGTGAAATCGACAGGGTAGACAATTCACCCCTCCACTTT
CASSEIDRVDNSPLHF
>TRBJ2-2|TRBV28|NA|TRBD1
TGTGCCAGCAGTCAAGGGACAGGAGTAGTCACCGGGGAGCTGTTTTTT
CASSQGTGVVTGELFF
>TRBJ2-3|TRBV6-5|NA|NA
TGTGCCAGCAGTTACGAGACTATTCCTAGCACAGATACGCAGTATTTT
CASSYETIPSTDTQYF
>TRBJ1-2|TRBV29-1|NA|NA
TGCAGCGTTGAGTTTTCGTGGCAGGTTGATGGCTACACCTTC
CSVEFSWQVDGYTF
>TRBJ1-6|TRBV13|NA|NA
TGTGCCAGCTCGACGACAGGAAATAATTCACCCCTCCACTTT
CASSTTGNNSPLHF
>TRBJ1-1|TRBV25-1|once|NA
TGTGCCAGCAGTGAAATCACAGGTGTGGGGATGAACACTGAAGCTTTCTTT
CASSEITGVGMNTEAFF
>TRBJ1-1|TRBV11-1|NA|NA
TGTGCCAGCAGCTTAGGACAGATGAACACTGAAGCTTTCTTT
CASSLGQMNTEAFF
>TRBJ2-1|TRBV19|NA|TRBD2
TGTGCCAGTAGTTTCGGGACTAGCGGTTACAATGAGCAGTTCTTC
CASSFGTSGYNEQFF
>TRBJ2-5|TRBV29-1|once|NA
TGCAGCGTTGAGAAGAAATCAGCGTACCAAGAGACCCAGTACTTC
CSVEKKSAYQETQYF
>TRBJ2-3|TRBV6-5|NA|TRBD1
TGTGCCAGCAGTTACCCGGACAGGGGGACAGATACGCAGTATTTT
CASSYPDRGTDTQYF
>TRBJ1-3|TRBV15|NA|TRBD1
TGTGCCACCAGCAGAGACCCGTGGGGACAGGGTGTCTACACCATATATTTT
CATSRDPWGQGVYTIYF
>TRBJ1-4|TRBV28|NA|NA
TGTGCCAGCACCCACCTAAGGGGAGGAACTAATGAAAAACTGTTTTTT
CASTHLRGGTNEKLFF
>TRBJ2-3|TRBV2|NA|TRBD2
TGTGCCAGCAGAATACTAGCGGTGAGGGCGGATACGCAGTATTTT
CASRILAVRADTQYF
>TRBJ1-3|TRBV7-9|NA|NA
TGTGCCAGCAGCTTAGGTGGAGGGAACACCATATATTTT
CASSLGGGNTIYF
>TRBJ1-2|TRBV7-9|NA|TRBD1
TGTGCCAGCAGCCCTGGCCCGACAGGGAACTATGGCTACACCTTC
CASSPGPTGNYGYTF
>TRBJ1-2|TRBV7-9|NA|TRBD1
TGTGCCAGCAGCTCTACGGGACAGGATGGCTACACCTTC
CASSSTGQDGYTF
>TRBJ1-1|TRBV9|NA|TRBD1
TGTGCCAGCAGCGTACAGGACAGGCTGAACACTGAAGCTTTCTTT
CASSVQDRLNTEAFF
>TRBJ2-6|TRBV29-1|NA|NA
TGCAGCGTTGAGCAGGGTTTCACCAGCTCTGGGGCCAACGTCCTGACTTTC
CSVEQGFTSSGANVLTF
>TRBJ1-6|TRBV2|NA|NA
TGTGCCAGCAGGTCAGACTATTTGCCTTATGCCCTCCACTTT
CASRSDYLPYALHF
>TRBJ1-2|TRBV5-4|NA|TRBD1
TGTGCCAGCAGCACCCACAGGGGCCCGTTCTCTTACGGCTACACCTTC
CASSTHRGPFSYGYTF
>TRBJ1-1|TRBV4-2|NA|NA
TGTGCCAGCAGCCAAGTCCTGGGCGAAAAAGCTTTCTTT
CASSQVLGEKAFF
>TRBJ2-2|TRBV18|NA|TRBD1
TGTGCCAGCTCGCCCCGGGACAGGAACACCGGGGAGCTGTTTTTT
CASSPRDRNTGELFF
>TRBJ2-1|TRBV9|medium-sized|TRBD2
TGTGCCAGCAGCGGCGGGGGTAAATCCTACAATGAGCAGTTCTTC
CASSGGGKSYNEQFF
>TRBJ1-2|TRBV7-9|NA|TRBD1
TGTGCCAGCAGCTTATGGGGACAGGGATATGGCTACACCTTC
CASSLWGQGYGYTF
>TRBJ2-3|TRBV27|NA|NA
TGTGCCAGCCGCACGGGGACAGATACGCAGTATTTT
CASRTGTDTQYF
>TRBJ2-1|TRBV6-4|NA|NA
TGTGCCAGCAGTGCCCGCCCAATTTCGGAGTTTCACAATGAGCAGTTCTTC
CASSARPISEFHNEQFF
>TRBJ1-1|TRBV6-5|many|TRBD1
TGTGCCAGCAAAGTCCGGCAGACAGGGGGCACTGAAGCTTTCTTT
CASKVRQTGGTEAFF
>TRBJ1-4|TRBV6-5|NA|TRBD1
TGTGCCAGCAGTTACTCGATTGGGACAGGGAATGAAAAACTGTTTTTT
CASSYSIGTGNEKLFF
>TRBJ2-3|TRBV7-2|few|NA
TGTGCCAGCAGCCCCGGCACAGATACGCAGTATTTT
CASSPGTDTQYF
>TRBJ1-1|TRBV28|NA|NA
TGTGCCAGCATACGGAGGAACACTGAAGCTTTCTTT
CASIRRNTEAFF
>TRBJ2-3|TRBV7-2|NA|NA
TGTGCCAGCAGAGACCGGGACATGGGGTGGAATACGCAGTATTTT
CASRDRDMGWNTQYF
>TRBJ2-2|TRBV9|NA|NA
TGTGCCAGCAGCGAAACCGAAACTAGCCCGAACACCGGGGAGCTGTTTTTT
CASSETETSPNTGELFF
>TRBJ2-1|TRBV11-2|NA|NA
TGTGCCAGCAGCTTAGGGCAGATGAATGAGCAGTTCTTC
CASSLGQMNEQFF
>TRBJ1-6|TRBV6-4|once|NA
TGTGCCAGCAGTGACTCCGCGGGGGAGGGTTCACCCCTCCACTTT
CASSDSAGEGSPLHF
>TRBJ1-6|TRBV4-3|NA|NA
TGCGCCAGCAGCCACCCCCAGGGAAACAATTCACCCCTCCACTTT
CASSHPQGNNSPLHF
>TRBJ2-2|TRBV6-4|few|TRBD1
TGTGCCAGCAGTGAAGGGACAGGGTTCACCGGGGAGCTGTTTTTT
CASSEGTGFTGELFF
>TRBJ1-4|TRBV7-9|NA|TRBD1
TGTGCCAGCACCTCAGGGGGAGAGCGAGAAAAACTGTTTTTT
CASTSGGEREKLFF
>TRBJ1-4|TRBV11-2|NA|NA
TGTGCCAGCAGCTACCTACCAGCGACGGCCAGGGGTGAAAAACTGTTTTTT
CASSYLPATARGEKLFF
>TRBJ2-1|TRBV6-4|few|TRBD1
TGTGCCAGCAGTGACTCGATGACAGGGGGCAATGAGCAGTTCTTC
CASSDSMTGGNEQFF
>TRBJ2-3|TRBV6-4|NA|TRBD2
TGTGCCAGCAGTGAAAGTCCTAGCGGAGTTACAGATACGCAGTATTTT
CASSESPSGVTDTQYF
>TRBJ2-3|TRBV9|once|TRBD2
TGTGCCAGCAGCGTAGCAATTGCTAGCGGATTCACAGATACGCAGTATTTT
CASSVAIASGFTDTQYF
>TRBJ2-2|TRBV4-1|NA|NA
TGCGCCAGCAGCCAAGTCGAACAGGGAAGGGCCGGGGAGCTGTTTTTT
CASSQVEQGRAGELFF
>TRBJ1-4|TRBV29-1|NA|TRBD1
TGCAGCGTTGGTGGACAGGGTCGAAATGAAAAACTGTTTTTT
CSVGGQGRNEKLFF
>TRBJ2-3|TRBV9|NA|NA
TGTGCCAGCAGCGTAGAGTCAGACACAGATACGCAGTATTTT
CASSVESDTDTQYF
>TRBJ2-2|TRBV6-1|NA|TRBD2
TGTGCCAGCGGTTCTGGGAGGGTTATCACCGGGGAGCTGTTTTTT
CASGSGRVITGELFF
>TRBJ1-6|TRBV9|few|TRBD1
TGTGCCAGCAGCGACGGGACAGGGTTCTCACCCCTCCACTTT
CASSDGTGFSPLHF
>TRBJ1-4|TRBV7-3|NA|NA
TGTGCCAGCAGCACTCGGGGTGGTGAAAAACTGTTTTTT
CASSTRGGEKLFF
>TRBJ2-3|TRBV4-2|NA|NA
TGTGCCAGCAGCGTACCTCCCGCCGGAGATACGCAGTATTTT
CASSVPPAGDTQYF
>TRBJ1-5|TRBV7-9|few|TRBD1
TGTGCCAGCAGCTTTGGGACAGAGAATCAGCCCCAGCATTTT
CASSFGTENQPQHF
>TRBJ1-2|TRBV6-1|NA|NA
TGTGCCAGCAGTGAACTCACAGGGACCTATGGCTACACCTTC
CASSELTGTYGYTF
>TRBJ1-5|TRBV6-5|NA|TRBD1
TGTGCCAGTAGGACAGGGACGGGCAATCAGCCCCAGCATTTT
CASRTGTGNQPQHF
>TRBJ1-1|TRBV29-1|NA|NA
TGCAGCGTTGAATCTGACAGATCGAACACTGAAGCTTTCTTT
CSVESDRSNTEAFF
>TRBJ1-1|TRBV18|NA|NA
TGTGCCAGCTCCGAGGACTGGAACACTGAAGCTTTCTTT
CASSEDWNTEAFF
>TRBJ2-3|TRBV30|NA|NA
TGTGCCTGGCCAGGACGGGAGACAGATACGCAGTATTTT
CAWPGRETDTQYF
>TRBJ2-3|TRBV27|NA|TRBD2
TGTGCCATCGGGGGGGTACTCACAGATACGCAGTATTTT
CAIGGVLTDTQYF
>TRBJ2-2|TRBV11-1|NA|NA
TGTGCCAGCAGCTTAAGAACAGGCCGACTTAACACCGGGGAGCTGTTTTTT
CASSLRTGRLNTGELFF
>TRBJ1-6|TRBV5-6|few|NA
TGTGCCAGCAGCTTCGGAGGGTCACCCCTCCACTTT
CASSFGGSPLHF
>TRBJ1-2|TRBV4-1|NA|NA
TGCGCCAGCAGCGGATACAGGAAGGGCTACACCTTC
CASSGYRKGYTF